A selection of T cell receptor beta chains follows, all from one sample in a study of T cell responses to AZD1222 COVID-19 vaccine. Here immunoSEQ multiplex PCR was the method, and the copy in TCRdb shows in-frame clones only, minus some. The sample includes over 85,000 clones, roughly 83% of them seen just once. This specimen was peripheral blood, taken on day 0 of AZD1222 vaccination. These receptors all stem from an adult in good health. CDR3s include the opening cysteine and the closing phenylalanine or tryptophan. The D gene is left open where the match is weak. Size is omitted from some rows. Given values are once, few, many or a class for expanded clones.

- | - | TRBJ1-6 | TRBV9 | TGTGCCAGCAGCGTGGAGGGGTCCTATAATTCACCCCTCCACTTT | CASSVEGSYNSPLHF
- | - | TRBJ1-6 | TRBV25-1 | TGTGCCAGCAGTGAAATAACCCCTAACTCACCCCTCCACTTT | CASSEITPNSPLHF
- | - | TRBJ2-1 | TRBV19 | TGTGCCAGTAGTAAAGGGGGGATCTCCTACAATGAGCAGTTCTTC | CASSKGGISYNEQFF
- | - | TRBJ1-3 | TRBV27 | TGTGCCAGCAAGGCAGGGTTCTCTGGAAACACCATATATTTT | CASKAGFSGNTIYF
- | few | TRBJ1-3 | TRBV12-3/TRBV12-4 | TGTGCCAGCAGGCCATCAGGAAACACCATATATTTT | CASRPSGNTIYF
- | - | TRBJ1-3 | TRBV5-5 | TGTGCCAGCAGCTTGGCCACAGCTGGAAACACCATATATTTT | CASSLATAGNTIYF
- | few | TRBJ2-1 | TRBV28 | TGTGCCAGCAGAAGACAGGAAACCAGCTCCTACAATGAGCAGTTCTTC | CASRRQETSSYNEQFF
- | once | TRBJ2-4 | TRBV7-8 | TGTGCCAGCAGCTCTGGGTACCGGGACACAAAAAACATTCAGTACTTC | CASSSGYRDTKNIQYF
- | - | TRBJ2-1 | TRBV6-2/TRBV6-3 | TGTGCCAGCAGTTACGCCCTTGTTAATGAGCAGTTCTTC | CASSYALVNEQFF
- | few | TRBJ1-2 | TRBV11-2 | TGTGCCAGCAGCCCCCCGGGACAACGTGTAAATGGCTACACCTTC | CASSPPGQRVNGYTF
- | - | TRBJ2-3 | TRBV18 | TGTGCCAGCTCACAACTGACAGACACAGATACGCAGTATTTT | CASSQLTDTDTQYF
TRBD2 | - | TRBJ2-1 | TRBV27 | TGTGCCAGCAGTTCCGACCTGAGGACTAGCGGGAGGGCCGGGAAAAATGAGCAGTTCTTC | CASSSDLRTSGRAGKNEQFF
- | - | TRBJ1-3 | TRBV6-5 | TGTGCCAGCAGTTCCCCGGGCTCGACCCGAGACACCATATATTTT | CASSSPGSTRDTIYF
TRBD1 | - | TRBJ1-5 | TRBV3-1/TRBV3-2 | TGTGCCAGCAGCCAAAACCCAGGGGGCGTCTTGTATCAGCCCCAGCATTTT | CASSQNPGGVLYQPQHF
TRBD1 | - | TRBJ2-1 | TRBV13 | TGTGCCAGCAGCTGGACCGGGACAGGACTCTACAATGAGCAGTTCTTC | CASSWTGTGLYNEQFF
- | - | TRBJ1-6 | TRBV28 | TGTGCCAGCAGTAGAGAGGACAGAAATAATTCACCCCTCCACTTT | CASSREDRNNSPLHF
TRBD1 | - | TRBJ2-5 | TRBV5-1 | TGCGCCAGCAGTAGGGAAGGGGGCCCCGGGGAGACCCAGTACTTC | CASSREGGPGETQYF
TRBD1 | - | TRBJ2-2 | TRBV5-5 | TGTGCCAGCAGCTGGGGACAGGGGGCAGGTACCGGGGAGCTGTTTTTT | CASSWGQGAGTGELFF
- | - | TRBJ1-4 | TRBV4-3 | TGCGCCAGCAGCCGCCTACGACAGGCTAGTGAAAAACTGTTTTTT | CASSRLRQASEKLFF
TRBD1 | - | TRBJ1-4 | TRBV5-5 | TGTGCCAGCAGCTTTTCCCGGACAGGGATTAATGAAAAACTGTTTTTT | CASSFSRTGINEKLFF
- | many | TRBJ1-2 | TRBV18 | TGTGCCAGCTCAGAGGGGAGCTATGGCTACACCTTC | CASSEGSYGYTF
TRBD1 | once | TRBJ1-6 | TRBV9 | TGTGCCAGCAGCGTAGAAGACAGGGGGTGGAATTCACCCCTCCACTTT | CASSVEDRGWNSPLHF
TRBD2 | - | TRBJ2-3 | TRBV30 | TGTGCCTGGAGTAGAGGAGTTGGGACTAGCGGGGGGGAAGATACGCAGTATTTT | CAWSRGVGTSGGEDTQYF
- | - | TRBJ1-2 | TRBV9 | TGTGCCAGCAGCGTAGGGAATAACTATGGCTACACCTTC | CASSVGNNYGYTF
- | - | TRBJ1-3 | TRBV7-9 | TGTGCCAGCAGCCGGCAAGGGGCGGACTACTTCTCTGGAAACACCATATATTTT | CASSRQGADYFSGNTIYF
- | - | TRBJ1-2 | TRBV28 | TGTGCCAGCAGTTTAGTACAGTCCGATGGCTACACCTTC | CASSLVQSDGYTF
TRBD2 | - | TRBJ2-1 | TRBV7-7 | TGTGCTAGCAGCTCATCCGGGACTAGCGGCAATGAGCAGTTCTTC | CASSSSGTSGNEQFF
TRBD2 | - | TRBJ2-1 | TRBV11-2 | TGTGCCAGCAGCTTTGCGGGAGTGGCTAATGAGCAGTTCTTC | CASSFAGVANEQFF
TRBD2 | - | TRBJ2-5 | TRBV5-6 | TGTGCCAGCAGCTTCGGGATAGCGGGGGGTGGAGAGACCCAGTACTTC | CASSFGIAGGGETQYF
- | - | TRBJ1-2 | TRBV11-3 | TGTGCCAGCAGCAAAGACAGTAACTATGGCTACACCTTC | CASSKDSNYGYTF
TRBD2 | - | TRBJ2-3 | TRBV10-3 | TGTGCCATCAGTGGCGGACTAGCGGGAGATACGCAGTATTTT | CAISGGLAGDTQYF
- | - | TRBJ1-2 | TRBV10-1 | TGCGCCAGCAGTGAGAGACGGGACTATGGCTACACCTTC | CASSERRDYGYTF
- | - | TRBJ1-2 | TRBV19 | TGTGCCAGCAGGTATAACGTGGGGACTAACTATGGCTACACCTTC | CASRYNVGTNYGYTF
- | - | TRBJ1-5 | TRBV11-3 | TGTGCCAGCAGCTGGAATCAGCCCCAGCATTTT | CASSWNQPQHF
TRBD2 | once | TRBJ2-2 | TRBV7-2 | TGTGCCAGCAGCTTAACTAGCGGACCGAGCACCGGGGAGCTGTTTTTT | CASSLTSGPSTGELFF
- | - | TRBJ1-2 | TRBV4-1 | TGCGCCAGCAGCCAAGAAGGGAGATATGGCTACACCTTC | CASSQEGRYGYTF
TRBD1 | - | TRBJ1-2 | TRBV4-2 | TGTGCCAGCAGCCAAGATAGACAGGGTATCTATGGCTACACCTTC | CASSQDRQGIYGYTF
- | - | TRBJ1-4 | TRBV15 | TGTGCCACCAGCAACCCCCGGGACAAAGGACGTGAAAAACTGTTTTTT | CATSNPRDKGREKLFF
- | - | TRBJ1-1 | TRBV18 | TGTGCCAGCTCACCACTTAGGGGCACTGAAGCTTTCTTT | CASSPLRGTEAFF
- | - | TRBJ1-2 | TRBV19 | TGTGCCAGTAGTCCCGGCCCCCGACAGATTCTAACCTATGGCTACACCTTC | CASSPGPRQILTYGYTF
TRBD1 | medium-sized | TRBJ2-2 | TRBV25-1 | TGTGCCAGCAGTAAGGGACAGCTGAACACCGGGGAGCTGTTTTTT | CASSKGQLNTGELFF
- | - | TRBJ1-6 | TRBV6-6 | TGTGCCAGCAACCGCGCGGGTACACCCCTCCACTTT | CASNRAGTPLHF
TRBD1 | - | TRBJ2-7 | TRBV10-3 | TGTGCCATCAGTAATGAACAGGGGGCCTACGAGCAGTACTTC | CAISNEQGAYEQYF
- | - | TRBJ1-4 | TRBV21-1 | TGTGCCAGCAGCAAACATGGGACAGGGCCCGAAAAACTGTTTTTT | CASSKHGTGPEKLFF
- | few | TRBJ1-4 | TRBV19 | TGTGCCAGTAGCTCAGAAAGAGTCAGATCGGGTGAAAAACTGTTTTTT | CASSSERVRSGEKLFF
TRBD2 | - | TRBJ2-1 | TRBV9 | TGTGCCAGCAGCCCCAGGGACAGGGGACTAGCGGGGACCTACAATGAGCAGTTCTTC | CASSPRDRGLAGTYNEQFF
TRBD1 | - | TRBJ2-7 | TRBV4-2 | TGTGCCAGCAGCCAAGCCTACAGGGGTCTCGACGAGCAGTACTTC | CASSQAYRGLDEQYF
- | - | TRBJ1-1 | TRBV6-2/TRBV6-3 | TGTGCCAGCAGTTACTCAGGCCTTGCGGACTTGGAAGCTTTCTTT | CASSYSGLADLEAFF
TRBD1 | once | TRBJ1-1 | TRBV10-2 | TGCGCCAGCAGTGAGTCCGGACAGGTAAAAGCTTTCTTT | CASSESGQVKAFF
- | - | TRBJ1-3 | TRBV28 | TGTGCCAGCCACGCCGGTTGGGTGGAGGGAAACACCATATATTTT | CASHAGWVEGNTIYF
- | - | TRBJ2-1 | TRBV3-1/TRBV3-2 | TGTGCCAGCAGTGATCGTAAGGGGTTATACAATGAGCAGTTCTTC | CASSDRKGLYNEQFF
- | - | TRBJ1-1 | TRBV7-8 | TGTGCCAGCAGCCCGACAGGGAACACTGAAGCTTTCTTT | CASSPTGNTEAFF